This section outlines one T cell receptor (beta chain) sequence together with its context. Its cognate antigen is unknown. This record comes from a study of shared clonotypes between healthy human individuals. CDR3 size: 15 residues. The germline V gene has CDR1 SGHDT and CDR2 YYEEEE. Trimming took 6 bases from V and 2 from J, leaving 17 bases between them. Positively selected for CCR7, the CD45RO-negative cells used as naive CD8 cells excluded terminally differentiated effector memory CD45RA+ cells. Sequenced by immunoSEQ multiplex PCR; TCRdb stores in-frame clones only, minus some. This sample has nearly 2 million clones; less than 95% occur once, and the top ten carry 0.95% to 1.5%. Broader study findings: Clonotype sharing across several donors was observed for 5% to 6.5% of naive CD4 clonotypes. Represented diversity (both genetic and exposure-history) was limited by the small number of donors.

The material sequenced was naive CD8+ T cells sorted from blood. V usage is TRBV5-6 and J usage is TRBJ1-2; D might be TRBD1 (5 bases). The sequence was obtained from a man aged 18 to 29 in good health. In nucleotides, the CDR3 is TGTGCCAGCAATCCGTGGGGGACTACAAACTATGGCTACACCTTC. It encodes CASNPWGTTNYGYTF.